Presented here are 26 T cell receptor beta chains from one specimen sequenced in a study of T cell repertoires in cytomegalovirus infection. TCRdb passed the reads through MiXCR, listing each CDR3 protein once. Of about 740,000 distinct CDR3 sequences in the sample, 30% to 40% were seen once. These receptors have no known antigen. The specimen was cultured PBMCs, collected from culture after CMV antigen stimulation. The receptors stem from a human donor in good health (CMV status not recorded). Some clones in this sample may be carry-over from other donors' samples.

This clonotype occurred many times. The chain couples TRBV7-2 to TRBJ2-7; TRBD2 is a possible D gene (5 bases). This CDR3 has 15 amino acids. V shed 1 base and J shed 4 bases, with 14 bases lying between them. From germline, CDR1 is SGHTA and CDR2 FQGNSA. This chain's CDR3 is CASSLGGSARYEQYF. CDR3 bases: TGTGCCAGCAGCTTAGGGGGTAGCGCGAGATACGAGCAGTACTTC.

The genes are TRBV23-1 and TRBJ2-1; 7 positions agree with TRBD2. TRBV23-1 is an open reading frame whose function is uncertain. The V segment lost 0 bases and the J segment 7 bases; nucleotides outside the gene matches: 21. The CDR3 runs 20 residues. CDR3 loop: CASSQSVPTLREPTGNEQFF. The CDR3 DNA sequence: TGCGCCAGCAGTCAATCGGTCCCGACTTTGCGGGAGCCCACGGGGAATGAGCAGTTCTTC.

The genes are TRBV6-2 or TRBV6-3 and TRBJ2-1; D may be TRBD1 or TRBD2 (5 bases each). This CDR3 spans 16 amino acids. The V gene lost 4 bases and the J gene lost 11 bases, with 24 bases spanning the gap. CDR1 and CDR2 from the germline V gene are MNHEY and SVGEGT. The CDR3, as DNA: TGTGCCAGCAGTTTGGGGTCTAGAGGGGCATTTGAAAAGCAGTTCTTC. It codes for CASSLGSRGAFEKQFF.

CDR3 amino acids: CASSLPLYARETQYF. CDR3 DNA sequence: TGTGCCAGCAGCCTCCCCCTCTACGCTCGGGAGACCCAGTACTTC. The chain has TRBV7-9 and TRBJ2-5; D gene unclear. This CDR3 contains 15 residues. CDR1 is SEHNR and CDR2 is FQNEAQ in the germline V gene (reference sequence). Trimming left V 5 bases short and J 5 bases short, with 18 bases between.

Here the CDR3 DNA reads TGTGCCAGCAAGGCAGGGGGGGCGGTCAATGAGCAGTTCTTC. Its protein is CASKAGGAVNEQFF. This sequence joins TRBV7-2 and TRBJ2-1; D assignment may be TRBD1 or TRBD2 (7 bases each). Per germline, CDR1 SGHTA and CDR2 FQGNSA. The V gene lost 7 bases and the J gene lost 6 bases, with 16 bases spanning the gap. The CDR3 is 14 residues long.

This clonotype was detected many times. In nucleotides, the CDR3 is TGTGCCATCAGGGGCCAGAGTCCCGGGGAGCTGTTTTTT. Translation gives CAIRGQSPGELFF. This chain links TRBV10-3 with TRBJ2-2; no clear D. Between the trimmed V and J ends, which lost 6 bases and 6 bases, there was a span of 11 bases. Looked up from germline, CDR1 is ENHRY and CDR2 is SYGVKD. This CDR3 contains 13 residues.

CDR3 loop: CASSLAQRHQPQHF. The CDR3, as DNA: TGTGCCAGCAGTTTAGCACAGCGCCATCAGCCCCAGCATTTT. The genes are TRBV12-3 or TRBV12-4 and TRBJ1-5; D ambiguous. V lost 0 bases to trimming and J lost 5 bases, with 8 bases between them. The CDR3 extends over 14 amino acids.

This chain joins TRBV10-2 and TRBJ2-5; either TRBD1 or TRBD2 may fit D (5 bases each). Per germline, CDR1 WSHSY and CDR2 SAAADI. The V end was cut by 0 bases, the J end by 7 bases, with 21 bases between. The CDR3 runs 17 residues. DNA of the CDR3: TGCGCCAGCAGTGAGTCGAGGGGATGGACCGCTCGAACGACCCAGTACTTC. Translated: CASSESRGWTARTTQYF.

The chain links TRBV12-3 or TRBV12-4 to TRBJ2-3; 7 bases line up with TRBD2. The CDR3 sequence is 17 residues long. After removal of 4 bases from V and 0 bases from J, the junction contained 10 bases not matched to a gene. CDR3 in DNA: TGTGCCAGCAGTTCCGGGCTGCGGGGGAAAAGCACAGATACGCAGTATTTT. Its protein is CASSSGLRGKSTDTQYF.

Details on this clonotype: A much larger clone is a single base away; this may be a read error. The chain is built from TRBV7-2 and TRBJ1-2, with D maybe TRBD1 (5 bases). The CDR3 runs 14 residues. Germline CDR1 and CDR2: SGHTA and FQGNSA. Trimming took 5 bases from V and 13 from J, leaving 23 bases between them. CDR3 nucleotides: TGTGCCAGCAGCATACGGGCCCCTGAGGGACCAGCCACCTTC. This translates into CASSIRAPEGPATF.

The gene calls are TRBV20-1 and TRBJ2-5; 8 bases match TRBD2. CDR1 is DFQATT and CDR2 is SNEGSKA in the germline V gene (reference sequence). The CDR3 runs to 16 residues. The trim removed 1 base at V and 5 bases at J, leaving 12 bases unmatched. The CDR3: CSARGLSGKERETQYF. CDR3 nucleotides: TGCAGTGCTAGAGGTCTTAGCGGGAAAGAACGGGAGACCCAGTACTTC.

This clonotype was picked up many times. The CDR3 sequence: CASSLAGGGGSPLHF. The CDR3 DNA sequence: TGTGCCAGCAGCTTAGCCGGCGGAGGGGGTTCACCCCTCCACTTT. The rearrangement joins TRBV7-8 to TRBJ1-6; TRBD1 is a possible D gene (6 bases). The germline V and J ends were trimmed by 0 bases and 9 bases, with 12 bases remaining between them. Germline CDR1 and CDR2: SGHVS and FQNEAQ. The CDR3 totals 15 residues.

The chain carries TRBV6-6 and TRBJ2-1, with a weak D call TRBD2 (5 bases). This CDR3 is built from 15 residues. Germline values: CDR1 MNHNY, CDR2 SVGAGI (reference sequence). V was clipped by 0 bases and J by 8 bases, with 14 bases between them. As DNA, the CDR3 is TGTGCCAGCAGTTACTCGAGGGTAGCGAACTATGAGCAGTTCTTC. Its translation: CASSYSRVANYEQFF.

There are many counts of this clonotype. CDR3 sequence: CASSVLQGATEAFF. Here the CDR3 DNA reads TGTGCCAGCAGCGTATTACAGGGTGCCACTGAAGCTTTCTTT. The chain has TRBV7-2 and TRBJ1-1; a weak D match, TRBD1 (6 bases). The CDR3 consists of 14 residues. Germline CDR1 SGHTA, CDR2 FQGNSA. Deletions cut 5 bases from V and 4 bases from J, with 14 bases between.

This clonotype was detected only a few times. The DNA for the CDR3 is TGTGCTAGTGGTTTGGTACTTACGGGGGGACTAGCGGTGTACCAAGAGACCCAGTACTTC. It yields the protein CASGLVLTGGLAVYQETQYF. The chain uses TRBV12-5 and TRBJ2-5, with TRBD2 matching over 11 bases. The CDR3 runs 20 residues. With V trimmed by 0 bases and J by 0 bases, 12 bases remained unmatched. Looked up from germline, CDR1 is LGHNT and CDR2 is FRNRAP.

V and J are TRBV2 and TRBJ1-6; 7 bases match TRBD1. V trimming: 6 bases; J trimming: 0 bases; junction bases outside the gene matches: 5. In germline, CDR1 is SNHLY, CDR2 FYNNEI. The CDR3 loop spans 16 amino acids. The CDR3: CASRGRDSSYNSPLHF. Here the CDR3 DNA reads TGTGCCAGCAGGGGGAGGGACAGCTCCTATAATTCACCCCTCCACTTT.

For the CDR3, the DNA is TGCAGTGCTAGAGCGCGGCAGTATAATTCACCCCTCCACTTT. This sequence encodes CSARARQYNSPLHF. This chain links TRBV20-1 with TRBJ1-6; no definite D call. Germline CDR1 DFQATT, CDR2 SNEGSKA (reference sequence). The length of the CDR3 is 14 residues. The V end was cut by 1 base, the J end by 4 bases, with 8 bases between.

This clonotype has a handful of counts. The chain joins TRBV7-9 to TRBJ1-1; D may be TRBD1 (5 bases). The CDR3 spans 15 residues. Germline V gives CDR1 SEHNR, CDR2 FQNEAQ (reference sequence). Trimming removed 1 base at V and 6 bases at J, with 15 bases between. CDR3 amino acids: CASSLEGFLTAEAFF. The CDR3 DNA follows: TGTGCCAGCAGCTTAGAGGGATTCCTGACAGCTGAAGCTTTCTTT. Full variable domain (remainder filled in from reference TRBV7-9 and TRBJ1-1): DTGVSQNPRHKITKRGQNVTFRCDPISEHNRLYWYRQTLGQGPEFLTYFQNEAQLEKSRLLSDRFSAERPKGSFSTLEIQRTEQGDSAMYLCASSLEGFLTAEAFFGQGTRLTVV.

This clonotype was counted between two and nine times. The rearrangement uses TRBV10-3 and TRBJ1-1; D remains unclear. Germline CDR1 and CDR2: ENHRY and SYGVKD. V lost 4 bases and J 1 base, leaving 13 bases between the germline ends. This CDR3 region has 15 residues. The CDR3 sequence is CAISGGSLTNTEAFF. The CDR3 bases are TGTGCCATCAGTGGTGGGTCTCTTACGAACACTGAAGCTTTCTTT.

About this clonotype itself: A much more abundant neighbour one base away suggests this may be a read error. The J gene is TRBJ2-3, the V gene TRBV7-2; 8 bases match TRBD2. CDR1 and CDR2 from the germline V gene are SGHTA and FQGNSA. This CDR3 region has 14 residues. The V gene end was trimmed by 5 bases and the J gene end by 4 bases; junction bases not matched to a gene: 5. The chain's CDR3 is CASSPVGGADTQYF. CDR3 DNA: TGTGCCAGCAGCCCAGTCGGGGGGGCAGATACGCAGTATTTT. Full variable domain (missing parts from reference TRBV7-2 and TRBJ2-3): GAGVSQSPSNKVTEKGKDVELRCDPISGHTALYWYRQSLGQGLEFLIYFQGNSAPDKSGLPSDRFSAERTGGSVSTLTIQRTQQEDSAVYLCASSPVGGADTQYFGPGTRLTVL.

This clonotype was seen repeatedly, ten times or more. The chain carries TRBV7-2 and TRBJ2-3, with D maybe TRBD2 (5 bases). CDR1 is SGHTA, CDR2 FQGNSA, per germline. This CDR3 spans 14 amino acids. V was cut by 3 bases and J by 6 bases, with 13 bases left in between. CDR3 in amino acids: CASSFDGLLDTQYF. CDR3 in DNA: TGTGCCAGCAGCTTCGACGGACTTTTGGATACGCAGTATTTT. Filled out from reference TRBV7-2 and TRBJ2-3, the complete variable domain reads GAGVSQSPSNKVTEKGKDVELRCDPISGHTALYWYRQSLGQGLEFLIYFQGNSAPDKSGLPSDRFSAERTGGSVSTLTIQRTQQEDSAVYLCASSFDGLLDTQYFGPGTRLTVL.

The J gene is TRBJ2-7, the V gene TRBV10-3; D could derive from TRBD1 or TRBD2 (5 bases each). V was cut by 6 bases and J by 6 bases, with 12 bases left in between. Germline V gene data show CDR1 as ENHRY and CDR2 as SYGVKD. The CDR3 has 12 residues. The CDR3 reads CAISRDGAEQYF. The CDR3 DNA follows: TGTGCCATCAGCCGGGACGGCGCCGAGCAGTACTTC.

The chain has TRBV5-4 and TRBJ1-4, with TRBD1 identical over 10 bases. Germline lookup yields CDR1 SGHNT and CDR2 YYREEE (reference sequence). The CDR3 is 16 residues long. V was clipped by 1 base and J by 8 bases; unmatched bases: 8. The CDR3 sequence is CASSLSVGTGDEKLFF. CDR3 sequence (DNA): TGTGCCAGCAGCTTGAGTGTGGGGACAGGGGACGAAAAACTGTTTTTT.

This clonotype occurred a few times. J is TRBJ2-7 and V is TRBV11-2; D may correspond to TRBD1 or TRBD2 (5 bases each). CDR1 and CDR2 from the germline V gene are SGHAT and FQNNGV. V was pared by 5 bases and J by 0 bases, with 17 bases between. The length of the CDR3 is 16 residues. CDR3 sequence (DNA): TGTGCCAGCAGCCCAAAGGGACGTACCAGCTCCTACGAGCAGTACTTC. Translating gives CASSPKGRTSSYEQYF.

This clonotype was recorded many times. In DNA form, the CDR3 reads TGTGCCAGCAGCTTGGGACCGAGGAGCAATCAGCCCCAGCATTTT. Translation gives CASSLGPRSNQPQHF. This chain uses TRBV7-2 with TRBJ1-5; TRBD1 is a possible D gene (5 bases). V lost 3 bases to trimming and J lost 1 base, with 10 bases between them. The germline CDR1 and CDR2 sequences are SGHTA and FQGNSA. This CDR3 is built from 15 residues.

This clonotype was recorded at least ten times. The chain's CDR3 is CASSIFRDPTNEQFF. The CDR3 DNA reads TGTGCCAGCAGCATATTCCGGGACCCCACCAATGAGCAGTTCTTC. The chain recombines TRBV7-8 with TRBJ2-1; possibly TRBD1 or TRBD2 for D (5 bases each). V was trimmed by 5 bases and J by 6 bases, leaving 17 bases between them. CDR1 and CDR2 (germline): SGHVS, FQNEAQ. There are 15 residues in the CDR3.